What follows is one T cell receptor beta chain and its context. V gave up 2 bases and J gave up 4 bases; unmatched junction bases: 7. The CDR3 loop spans 15 amino acids. In germline, CDR1 is SGHAT, CDR2 FQDESV (reference sequence). These data come from a study of technical replicates of blood from several donors. TCRdb's table, derived via immunoSEQ multiplex PCR, lists solely in-frame clones and lacks some. The data contain more than 80,000 clones, nearly 97% of them singletons. V gene TRBV11-1 combines with J gene TRBJ2-5; the match to TRBD2 covers 7 bases. The sample taken for sequencing was T cells isolated from PBMCs. The clonotype originates from a human donor in good health. CDR3 sequence reads: CASSLSLAGLETQYF. CDR3 nucleotide sequence: TGTGCCAGCAGCTTATCATTAGCGGGTCTAGAGACCCAGTACTTC.